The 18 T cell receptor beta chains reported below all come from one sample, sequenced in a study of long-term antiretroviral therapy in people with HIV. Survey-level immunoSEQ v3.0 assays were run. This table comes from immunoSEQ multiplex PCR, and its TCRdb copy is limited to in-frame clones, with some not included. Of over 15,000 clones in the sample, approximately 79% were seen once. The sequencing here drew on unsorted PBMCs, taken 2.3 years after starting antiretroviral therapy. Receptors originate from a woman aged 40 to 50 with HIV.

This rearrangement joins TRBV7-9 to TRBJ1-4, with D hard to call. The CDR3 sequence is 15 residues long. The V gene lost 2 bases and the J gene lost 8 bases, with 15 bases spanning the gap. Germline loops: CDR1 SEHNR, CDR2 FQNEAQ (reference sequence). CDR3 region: CASSLFTGEGEKLFF. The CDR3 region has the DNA TGTGCCAGCAGCTTATTTACCGGGGAAGGCGAAAAACTGTTTTTT.

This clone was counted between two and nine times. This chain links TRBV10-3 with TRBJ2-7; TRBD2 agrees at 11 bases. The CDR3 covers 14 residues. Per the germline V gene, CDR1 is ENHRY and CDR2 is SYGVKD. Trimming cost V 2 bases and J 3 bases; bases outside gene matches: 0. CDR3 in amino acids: CAISEGTSGYEQYF. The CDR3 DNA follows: TGTGCCATCAGTGAGGGGACTAGCGGCTACGAGCAGTACTTC.

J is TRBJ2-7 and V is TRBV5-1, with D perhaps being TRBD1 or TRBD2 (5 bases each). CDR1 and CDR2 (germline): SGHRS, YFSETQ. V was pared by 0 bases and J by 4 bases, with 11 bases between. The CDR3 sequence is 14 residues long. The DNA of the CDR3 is TGCGCCAGCAGCTTGGGGGACCTTGCTTACGAGCAGTACTTC. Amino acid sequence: CASSLGDLAYEQYF.

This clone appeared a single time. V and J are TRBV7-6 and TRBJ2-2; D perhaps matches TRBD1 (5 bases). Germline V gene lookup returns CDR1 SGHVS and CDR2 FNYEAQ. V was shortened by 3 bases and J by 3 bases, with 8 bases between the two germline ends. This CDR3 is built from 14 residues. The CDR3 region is CASSFLGDTGELFF. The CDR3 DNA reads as TGTGCCAGCAGCTTCCTAGGGGACACCGGGGAGCTGTTTTTT.

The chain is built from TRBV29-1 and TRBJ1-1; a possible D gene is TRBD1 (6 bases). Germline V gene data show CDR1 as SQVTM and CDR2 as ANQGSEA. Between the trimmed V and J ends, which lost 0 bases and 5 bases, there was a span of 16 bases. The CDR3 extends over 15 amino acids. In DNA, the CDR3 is TGCAGCGTTGAAGATCAGGCGCTTCAGGGGACTGAAGCTTTCTTT. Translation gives CSVEDQALQGTEAFF.

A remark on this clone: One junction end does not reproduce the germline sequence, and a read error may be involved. DNA for the CDR3: TGTGCCAGCAGCTTAAGGGGCCAACTACCCCCGGCCTTC. It specifies CASSLRGQLPPAF. The V and J genes are TRBV7-9 and TRBJ1-2; maybe TRBD1 (5 bases). The length of the CDR3 is 13 residues. In germline, CDR1 is SEHNR, CDR2 FQNEAQ (reference sequence).

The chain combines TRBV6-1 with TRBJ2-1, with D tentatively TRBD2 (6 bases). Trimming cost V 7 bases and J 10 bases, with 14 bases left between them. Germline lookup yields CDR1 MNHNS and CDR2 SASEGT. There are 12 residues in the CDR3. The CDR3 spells CASTGGGPEQFF. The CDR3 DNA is TGTGCCAGCACCGGCGGAGGGCCCGAGCAGTTCTTC.

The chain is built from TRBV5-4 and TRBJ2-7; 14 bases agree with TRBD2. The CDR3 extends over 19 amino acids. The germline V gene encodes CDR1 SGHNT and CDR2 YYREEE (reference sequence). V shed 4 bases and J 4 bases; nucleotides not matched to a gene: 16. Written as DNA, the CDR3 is TGTGCCAGCAGCGGGCTACCGGGGACTAGCGGGGGTAGAGGGTACGAGCAGTACTTC. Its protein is CASSGLPGTSGGRGYEQYF.

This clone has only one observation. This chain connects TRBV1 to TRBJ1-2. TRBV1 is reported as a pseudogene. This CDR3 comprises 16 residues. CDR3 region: CTSSQGREGIYVGYTF. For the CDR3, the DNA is TGCACCAGCAGCCAAGGACGCGAGGGAATCTATGTCGGCTACACCTTC.

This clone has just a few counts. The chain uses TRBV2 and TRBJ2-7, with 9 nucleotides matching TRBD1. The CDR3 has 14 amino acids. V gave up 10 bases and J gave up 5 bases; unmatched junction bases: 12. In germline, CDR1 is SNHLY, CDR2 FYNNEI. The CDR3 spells CATLTGTGINEQYF. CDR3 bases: TGTGCCACCCTTACCGGGACAGGGATCAACGAGCAGTACTTC.

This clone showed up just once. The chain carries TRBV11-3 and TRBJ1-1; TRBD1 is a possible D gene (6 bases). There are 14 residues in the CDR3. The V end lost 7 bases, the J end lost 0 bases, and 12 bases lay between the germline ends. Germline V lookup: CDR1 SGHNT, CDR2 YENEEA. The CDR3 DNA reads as TGTGCCAGCAATTACAGGGCGATGAACACTGAAGCTTTCTTT. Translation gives CASNYRAMNTEAFF. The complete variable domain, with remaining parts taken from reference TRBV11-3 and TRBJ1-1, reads EAGVVQSPRYKIIEKKQPVAFWCNPISGHNTLYWYLQNLGQGPELLIRYENEEAVDDSQLPKDRFSAERLKGVDSTLKIQPAELGDSAVYLCASNYRAMNTEAFFGQGTRLTVV.

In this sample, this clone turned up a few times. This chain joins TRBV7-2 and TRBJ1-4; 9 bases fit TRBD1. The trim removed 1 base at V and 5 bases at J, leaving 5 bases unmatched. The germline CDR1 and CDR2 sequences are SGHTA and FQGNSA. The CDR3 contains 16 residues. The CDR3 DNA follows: TGTGCCAGCAGCTTAGTCCTTGGACAGGGGAATGAAAAACTGTTTTTT. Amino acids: CASSLVLGQGNEKLFF.

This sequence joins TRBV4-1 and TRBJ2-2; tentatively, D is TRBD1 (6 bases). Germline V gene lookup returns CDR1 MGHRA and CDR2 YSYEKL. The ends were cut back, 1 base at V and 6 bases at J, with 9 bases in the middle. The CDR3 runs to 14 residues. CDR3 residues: CASSQAPGAGELFF. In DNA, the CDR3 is TGCGCCAGCAGCCAAGCCCCAGGGGCCGGGGAGCTGTTTTTT.

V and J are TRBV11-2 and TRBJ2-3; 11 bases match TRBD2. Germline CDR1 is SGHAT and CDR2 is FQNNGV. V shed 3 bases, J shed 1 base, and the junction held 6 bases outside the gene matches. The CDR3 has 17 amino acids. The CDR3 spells CASSFLQGLAGTDTQYF. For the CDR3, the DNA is TGTGCCAGCAGCTTTCTCCAGGGACTAGCGGGCACAGATACGCAGTATTTT.

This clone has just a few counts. CDR3 sequence reads: CASSLGDGKGSPLHF. CDR3 in DNA: TGTGCCAGCAGCTTAGGGGACGGAAAGGGTTCACCCCTCCACTTT. V gene TRBV7-9 combines with J gene TRBJ1-6; D might be TRBD1 (5 bases). The CDR3 covers 15 residues. Looked up from germline, CDR1 is SEHNR and CDR2 is FQNEAQ (reference sequence). Trimming stripped 1 base from V and 9 bases from J, with 13 bases between.

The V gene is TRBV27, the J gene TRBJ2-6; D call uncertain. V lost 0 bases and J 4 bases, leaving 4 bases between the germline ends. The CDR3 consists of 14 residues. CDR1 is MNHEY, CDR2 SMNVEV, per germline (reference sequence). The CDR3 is CASSLSKGANVLTF. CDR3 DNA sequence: TGTGCCAGCAGTTTATCGAAGGGGGCCAACGTCCTGACTTTC.

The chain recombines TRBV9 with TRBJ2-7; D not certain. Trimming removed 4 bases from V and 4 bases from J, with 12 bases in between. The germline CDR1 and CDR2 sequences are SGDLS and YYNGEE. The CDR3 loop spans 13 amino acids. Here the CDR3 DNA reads TGTGCCAGCAGCTTTACCCCAACTTACGAGCAGTACTTC. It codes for CASSFTPTYEQYF.

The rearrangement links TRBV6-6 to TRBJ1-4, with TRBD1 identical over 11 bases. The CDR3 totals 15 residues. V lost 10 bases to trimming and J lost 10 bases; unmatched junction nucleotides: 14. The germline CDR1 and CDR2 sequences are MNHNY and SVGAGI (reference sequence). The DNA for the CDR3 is TGTGCCACCTCGGCCAGGGGACAGGGGGAGGTAAAACTGTTTTTT. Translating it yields CATSARGQGEVKLFF.